Listed below are T cell receptor beta chains from one sample, sequenced in a study of shared clonotypes between healthy human individuals. TCRdb's copy holds only in-frame clones and misses some; the assay was immunoSEQ multiplex PCR. The sample records over 2,000,000 clones, roughly 95% being singletons. Sequences were obtained from naive CD8+ T cells from PBMCs. The receptor source for this set is a man between 18 and 29 years old in good health. Some clones in this sample may be carry-over from other donors' samples. The CDR3 runs from the conserved cysteine through the conserved F or W. Each record gives: D gene, J gene, CDR3 length, V gene, clone size, CDR3 protein, CDR3 DNA. A D gene is named only where the DNA matches it firmly. Clone size is shown for a subset of rows, as once, few, many or a class of expanded clone.

TRBD2 TRBJ2-3 16 TRBV6-5 - CASSFWAGGPQDTQYF TGTGCCAGCAGTTTTTGGGCGGGAGGGCCTCAAGATACGCAGTATTTT
TRBD2 TRBJ2-1 14 TRBV6-5 once CASSELAGGNEQFF TGTGCCAGCAGCGAACTAGCGGGAGGCAATGAGCAGTTCTTC
- TRBJ2-7 15 TRBV2 once CASSHLGQYHYEQYF TGTGCCAGCAGCCACTTGGGGCAGTACCACTACGAGCAGTACTTC
- TRBJ2-2 17 TRBV7-2 once CASSFVIHRTNTGELFF TGTGCCAGCAGCTTCGTAATTCACCGAACGAACACCGGGGAGCTGTTTTTT
TRBD2 TRBJ2-1 17 TRBV27 - CASSLSLGLADYNEQFF TGTGCCAGCAGTTTATCTTTAGGACTAGCGGACTACAATGAGCAGTTCTTC
- TRBJ1-5 14 TRBV28 once CASISPPFRQPQHF TGTGCCAGCATAAGTCCTCCCTTTCGACAGCCCCAGCATTTT
- TRBJ2-7 13 TRBV9 - CASSVEEAYEQYF TGTGCCAGCAGCGTAGAGGAGGCCTACGAGCAGTACTTC
- TRBJ1-1 15 TRBV5-1 - CASSLAGDGGTEAFF TGCGCCAGCAGCTTGGCCGGAGACGGCGGCACTGAAGCTTTCTTT
TRBD2 TRBJ2-7 14 TRBV11-2 - CASNIAGGWYEQYF TGTGCCAGCAACATAGCGGGAGGTTGGTACGAGCAGTACTTC
- TRBJ2-2 15 TRBV7-9 - CASSLRQADTGELFF TGTGCCAGCAGCTTACGACAGGCTGACACCGGGGAGCTGTTTTTT
- TRBJ2-2 10 TRBV29-1 - CSVGTGELFF TGCAGCGTTGGGACCGGGGAGCTGTTTTTT
TRBD2 TRBJ2-3 18 TRBV7-9 - CASSLVPDSGYRTDTQYF TGTGCCAGCAGCTTAGTACCCGATAGCGGGTACCGGACAGATACGCAGTATTTT
TRBD2 TRBJ2-3 18 TRBV19 - CASSTGTSGRSSTDTQYF TGTGCCAGTAGTACCGGGACTAGCGGGAGGTCGAGCACAGATACGCAGTATTTT
TRBD1 TRBJ2-3 15 TRBV25-1 - CASRGDRGSTDTQYF TGTGCCAGCAGGGGGGACAGGGGGAGCACAGATACGCAGTATTTT
TRBD2 TRBJ2-1 17 TRBV4-1 - CASSQGPLAGGPREQFF TGCGCCAGCAGCCAGGGCCCCCTAGCGGGAGGCCCTCGAGAGCAGTTCTTC
TRBD2 TRBJ2-5 14 TRBV28 once CASSPGGIEETQYF TGTGCCAGCAGTCCCGGGGGGATTGAAGAGACCCAGTACTTC
- TRBJ1-1 14 TRBV5-1 once CASSDRQVDTEAFF TGCGCCAGCAGCGACCGACAGGTGGACACTGAAGCTTTCTTT
- TRBJ2-3 16 TRBV5-6 - CASSQWRSGGLDTQYF TGTGCCAGCAGCCAGTGGAGATCAGGGGGGCTGGATACGCAGTATTTT
- TRBJ1-1 13 TRBV9 few CASSLGTNTEAFF TGTGCCAGCAGCCTGGGAACGAACACTGAAGCTTTCTTT
TRBD1 TRBJ1-2 16 TRBV30 - CAWSPRQGLSNYGYTF TGTGCCTGGAGTCCCCGACAGGGGTTATCCAACTATGGCTACACCTTC
TRBD1 TRBJ2-1 14 TRBV14 - CASSQYRGLNEQFF TGTGCCAGCAGCCAATACAGGGGGCTGAATGAGCAGTTCTTC
TRBD1 TRBJ2-7 17 TRBV27 - CASSMGPGQGFFYEQYF TGTGCCAGCAGTATGGGGCCGGGACAGGGGTTTTTCTACGAGCAGTACTTC
TRBD1 TRBJ2-7 14 TRBV15 - CATSRGQGFYEQYF TGTGCCACCAGTCGCGGACAGGGGTTCTACGAGCAGTACTTC
- TRBJ1-5 17 TRBV2 - CASSERQHHHSNQPQHF TGTGCCAGCAGTGAAAGACAGCACCATCATAGCAATCAGCCCCAGCATTTT
TRBD1 TRBJ2-2 15 TRBV5-1 - CASSPGTGVTGELFF TGCGCCAGCAGCCCCGGGACAGGGGTAACCGGGGAGCTGTTTTTT
- TRBJ2-7 16 TRBV6-1 - CASSELGTGASYEQYF TGTGCCAGCAGTGAACTAGGGACTGGAGCCTCCTACGAGCAGTACTTC
- TRBJ1-5 16 TRBV11-2 - CASSLGFKDGNQPQHF TGTGCCAGCAGCTTAGGCTTTAAGGACGGCAATCAGCCCCAGCATTTT
- TRBJ2-7 13 TRBV7-9 - CASSPDGIYEQYF TGTGCCAGCAGCCCGGACGGTATTTACGAGCAGTACTTC
- TRBJ2-1 13 TRBV28 - CASSLFDFNEQFF TGTGCCAGCAGTTTATTCGACTTCAATGAGCAGTTCTTC
- TRBJ1-1 14 TRBV4-1 - CASSPRQSNTEAFF TGCGCCAGCAGCCCTCGACAGTCGAACACTGAAGCTTTCTTT
- TRBJ2-1 18 TRBV21-1 - CASSKGGEGQGLHNEQFF TGTGCCAGCAGCAAAGGAGGGGAGGGGCAGGGGCTTCACAATGAGCAGTTCTTC
- TRBJ1-1 12 TRBV2 once CAPRVLGTEAFF TGTGCCCCGCGGGTATTGGGAACTGAAGCTTTCTTT
TRBD2 TRBJ2-7 14 TRBV5-6 - CASRVWEGYYEQYF TGTGCCAGCAGAGTGTGGGAGGGCTACTACGAGCAGTACTTC
- TRBJ2-1 14 TRBV15 - CATSREARHNEQFF TGTGCCACCAGCAGAGAGGCCAGACACAATGAGCAGTTCTTC
TRBD1 TRBJ2-7 15 TRBV4-3 - CASSQETGGTYEQYF TGCGCCAGCAGCCAAGAGACAGGGGGGACCTACGAGCAGTACTTC
TRBD2 TRBJ2-7 17 TRBV11-2 - CASSSPFLRESSYEQYF TGTGCCAGCAGCTCGCCCTTTTTGCGGGAGAGCTCCTACGAGCAGTACTTC
TRBD2 TRBJ2-1 18 TRBV4-3 - CASSQEPAGLAALREQFF TGCGCCAGCAGCCAAGAGCCAGCGGGACTAGCGGCCCTCAGGGAGCAGTTCTTC
- TRBJ2-7 17 TRBV5-5 - CASSLANVWGHHNEQYF TGTGCCAGCAGCTTGGCAAATGTTTGGGGCCACCATAACGAGCAGTACTTC
TRBD1 TRBJ2-1 16 TRBV29-1 - CSASLTGTGLVDEQFF TGCAGCGCTTCCCTAACGGGGACAGGGTTGGTCGATGAGCAGTTCTTC
- TRBJ1-4 15 TRBV7-9 - CASSFAGETNEKLFF TGTGCCAGCAGCTTCGCAGGGGAGACTAATGAAAAACTGTTTTTT
TRBD2 TRBJ2-5 15 TRBV11-3 - CASSPRGGYQETQYF TGTGCCAGCAGTCCTCGCGGGGGGTACCAAGAGACCCAGTACTTC
- TRBJ1-1 14 TRBV29-1 - CSARGGAGGTEAFF TGCAGCGCTCGAGGGGGGGCAGGAGGGACTGAAGCTTTCTTT
- TRBJ1-1 15 TRBV27 - CASSFVGAMNTEAFF TGTGCCAGCAGTTTTGTGGGGGCAATGAACACTGAAGCTTTCTTT
TRBD2 TRBJ2-1 15 TRBV28 - CASTPGTSGRDEQFF TGTGCCAGCACCCCCGGGACTAGCGGGAGGGATGAGCAGTTCTTC
TRBD1 TRBJ2-3 17 TRBV28 once CASSTLRQGAKTDTQYF TGTGCCAGCAGTACGCTCCGACAGGGGGCGAAAACAGATACGCAGTATTTT
- TRBJ2-7 13 TRBV28 - CASSRMRSYEQYF TGTGCCAGCAGCCGCATGAGAAGCTACGAGCAGTACTTC
- TRBJ2-1 14 TRBV28 - CASSPRKQSDEQFF TGTGCCAGCAGTCCTCGTAAGCAGAGCGATGAGCAGTTCTTC
- TRBJ2-5 15 TRBV9 - CASSAIGGRLETQYF TGTGCCAGCAGCGCCATCGGGGGAAGGTTAGAGACCCAGTACTTC
TRBD1 TRBJ2-5 15 TRBV9 - CASSGAGTGRKTQYF TGTGCCAGCAGCGGTGCCGGGACAGGGAGGAAGACCCAGTACTTC
- TRBJ1-5 13 TRBV14 - CASSLAGNQPQHF TGTGCCAGCAGCCTGGCTGGCAATCAGCCCCAGCATTTT
- TRBJ2-7 17 TRBV19 - CASSISFLGSGSYEQYF TGTGCCAGTAGTATTAGCTTCTTAGGGTCAGGGTCCTACGAGCAGTACTTC
TRBD2 TRBJ2-7 17 TRBV11-2 - CASSPGSGRAFIDEQYF TGTGCCAGCAGCCCCGGTAGCGGGAGGGCCTTTATAGACGAGCAGTACTTC
- TRBJ1-1 10 TRBV2 few CASWNTEAFF TGTGCCAGCTGGAACACTGAAGCTTTCTTT
TRBD1 TRBJ1-2 14 TRBV6-5 - CASSGQGGVYGYTF TGTGCCAGCAGTGGACAGGGAGGGGTCTATGGCTACACCTTC
- TRBJ2-1 14 TRBV27 - CASSLGSSYNEQFF TGTGCCAGCAGTTTAGGGTCCTCCTACAATGAGCAGTTCTTC
- TRBJ2-3 13 TRBV7-2 - CASGGFGTDTQYF TGTGCCAGCGGGGGTTTTGGCACAGATACGCAGTATTTT
- TRBJ1-2 13 TRBV7-2 - CASSPRGSYGYTF TGTGCCAGCAGCCCCCGGGGATCCTATGGCTACACCTTC
- TRBJ2-2 15 TRBV15 - CATSSTGIKGGELFF TGTGCCACCAGCTCTACAGGAATAAAAGGCGGGGAGCTGTTTTTT
- TRBJ2-1 14 TRBV7-9 - CASPRGDGDNEQFF TGTGCCAGCCCGAGAGGGGATGGGGACAATGAGCAGTTCTTC